This entry lists 17 T cell receptor beta chains sequenced from one sample in a study of OX40 agonist ivuxolimab in advanced cancers. The assay was immunoSEQ multiplex PCR, and TCRdb's table has in-frame clones only and misses some. Of approximately 76,000 clones listed, roughly nine tenths are singletons. The sample in question was CD4+ or CD8+ T cells sorted from blood, obtained in a trial of the OX40 agonist ivuxolimab. The origin of the receptors is an adult with an advanced solid tumor such as melanoma, head and neck, liver or kidney cancer.

The chain is built from TRBV27 and TRBJ2-1; 7 bases are a match to TRBD2. CDR1 is MNHEY and CDR2 is SMNVEV in the germline V gene (reference sequence). The J segment lost 10 bases and the V segment lost 2 bases, leaving 11 bases of the junction unmatched. The CDR3 sequence is 15 residues long. The CDR3 nucleotides are TGTGCCAGCAGTTTAATAAGCGGGGCGATAGGAGAGCAGTTCTTC. It is translated as CASSLISGAIGEQFF.

This rearrangement joins TRBV10-3 to TRBJ2-5; D is uncertain. Germline CDR1 reads ENHRY; CDR2 reads SYGVKD. CDR3 size: 12 residues. Trimming took off 3 bases at V and 5 bases at J, with 7 bases between the two ends. CDR3 nucleotides: TGTGCCATCAGTGATCTCTGGGAGACCCAGTACTTC. Translation gives CAISDLWETQYF.

This chain joins TRBV4-3 and TRBJ2-7; no clear D gene. Trimming shortened V by 0 bases and J by 5 bases, and 11 bases separated the two germline ends. This CDR3 contains 14 residues. Germline values: CDR1 LGHNA, CDR2 YSLEER. In nucleotides, the CDR3 is TGCGCCAGCAGCCAAGATACGAATTCCAACGAGCAGTACTTC. Translated: CASSQDTNSNEQYF.

This clone was counted only a few times. V and J are TRBV29-1 and TRBJ1-1; D unclear. This CDR3 has 12 amino acids. Germline CDR1 reads SQVTM; CDR2 reads ANQGSEA. Trimming cost V 7 bases and J 7 bases, with 16 bases left between them. CDR3 in amino acids: CSAGDSFVEAFF. The CDR3, as DNA: TGCAGCGCTGGGGATAGCTTTGTTGAAGCTTTCTTT.

This clone was seen a single time. J is TRBJ2-7 and V is TRBV7-6, with a tentative D call TRBD2 (7 bases). V lost 2 bases and J 0 bases, leaving 11 bases between the germline ends. The CDR3 is made up of 15 amino acids. Germline assignment: CDR1 SGHVS and CDR2 FNYEAQ. CDR3 DNA: TGTGCCAGCAGCTTATGGGGGGGCGACTCCTACGAGCAGTACTTC. It codes for CASSLWGGDSYEQYF. The whole variable domain, remainder taken from reference TRBV7-6 and TRBJ2-7, is GAGVSQSPRYKVTKRGQDVALRCDPISGHVSLYWYRQALGQGPEFLTYFNYEAQQDKSGLPNDRFSAERPEGSISTLTIQRTEQRDSAMYRCASSLWGGDSYEQYFGPGTRLTVT.

The chain carries TRBV19 and TRBJ2-7; D could derive from TRBD1 or TRBD2 (5 bases each). This CDR3 is 15 amino acids long. Between the trimmed V and J ends, which lost 5 bases and 7 bases, there was a span of 21 bases. Germline CDR1 is LNHDA and CDR2 is SQIVND (reference sequence). Here the CDR3 reads CASSLTAETGREQYF. CDR3 sequence (DNA): TGTGCCAGTAGTCTCACTGCGGAGACGGGGCGAGAGCAGTACTTC.

V usage is TRBV4-3 and J usage is TRBJ1-5; D gene unclear. Trimming cost V 0 bases and J 3 bases, with 9 bases left between them. Germline V gene lookup returns CDR1 LGHNA and CDR2 YSLEER. The length of the CDR3 is 15 residues. The CDR3 DNA reads as TGCGCCAGCAGCCAAGATAACGGATACAATCAGCCCCAGCATTTT. Amino acids: CASSQDNGYNQPQHF.

This chain links TRBV21-1 with TRBJ1-2; the DNA was not used to check the table's D call, TRBD1. TRBV21-1 is flagged as a pseudogene. This CDR3 is 14 amino acids long. CDR3 nucleotide sequence: TGTGCCAGCAGCATATGGGACAGCAAGTATGGCTACACCTTC. Encoded protein: CASSIWDSKYGYTF.

V usage is TRBV4-1 and J usage is TRBJ2-3; 9 nucleotides line up with TRBD1. Trimming took 6 bases from V and 6 from J; bases not matched to a gene: 10. This CDR3 has 15 residues. Germline assignment: CDR1 MGHRA and CDR2 YSYEKL. CDR3 nucleotide sequence: TGCGCCAGCAGACCCAACAGGGGGCCTACGGATACGCAGTATTTT. It translates to CASRPNRGPTDTQYF.

V and J are TRBV12-5 and TRBJ2-3, with 8 bases fitting TRBD2. CDR1 is LGHNT, CDR2 FRNRAP, per germline. The length of the CDR3 is 15 residues. V trimming: 5 bases; J trimming: 4 bases; junction bases outside the gene matches: 8. The CDR3 is CASGLGGLGADTQYF. The CDR3 region has the DNA TGTGCTAGTGGTCTTGGGGGACTAGGGGCAGATACGCAGTATTTT.

V usage is TRBV19 and J usage is TRBJ2-7; D gene unclear. Germline CDR1 and CDR2: LNHDA and SQIVND (reference sequence). V dropped 2 bases and J dropped 7 bases, with 12 bases sitting between them. The CDR3 sequence is 13 residues long. DNA for the CDR3: TGTGCCAGTAGTATATACGCCTCAATGGAGCAGTACTTC. This encodes CASSIYASMEQYF.

The rearrangement joins TRBV27 to TRBJ2-7, with TRBD1 matching 7 bases. V dropped 0 bases and J dropped 2; count of bases not matched to a gene: 7. CDR1 MNHEY and CDR2 SMNVEV come from the germline V gene (reference sequence). The CDR3 totals 16 residues. CDR3 bases: TGTGCCAGCAGTTTATCGGCCGGGACAGTGACCTACGAGCAGTACTTC. This sequence encodes CASSLSAGTVTYEQYF.

This clone has a single count. V is TRBV7-8 and J is TRBJ1-5; 7 nucleotides agree with TRBD1. Looked up from germline, CDR1 is SGHVS and CDR2 is FQNEAQ. CDR3 size: 16 residues. The V gene end was trimmed by 1 base and the J gene end by 0 bases; junction bases not matched to a gene: 3. The CDR3 loop reads CASSLGDRNSNQPQHF. The CDR3 DNA follows: TGTGCCAGCAGCTTAGGGGACAGAAATAGCAATCAGCCCCAGCATTTT.

The V call is TRBV19, the J call TRBJ1-1; D may be TRBD1 (5 bases). The CDR3 runs 14 residues. The germline V gene encodes CDR1 LNHDA and CDR2 SQIVND (reference sequence). V dropped 7 bases and J dropped 0 bases, with 12 bases sitting between them. This chain's CDR3 is CASTARALNTEAFF. The CDR3, as DNA: TGTGCCAGTACCGCCAGGGCGCTGAACACTGAAGCTTTCTTT.

The chain couples TRBV2 to TRBJ1-2; the D gene is possibly TRBD1 (6 bases). The CDR3 is 14 amino acids. V shed 2 bases and J shed 4 bases, with 11 bases lying between them. Germline-derived CDR1 and CDR2 are SNHLY and FYNNEI. The CDR3 region has the DNA TGTGCCAGCAGTGAAACACAGGGAGGCTATGGCTACACCTTC. Protein sequence: CASSETQGGYGYTF.

This chain links TRBV27 with TRBJ2-7, with D unclear. The V and J ends lost 3 bases and 2 bases respectively, with 17 bases between them. In germline, CDR1 is MNHEY, CDR2 SMNVEV (reference sequence). CDR3 length: 16 amino acids. The CDR3 sequence is CASSLLSFAAPYEQYF. Here the CDR3 DNA reads TGTGCCAGCAGTTTGCTCTCCTTCGCGGCTCCCTACGAGCAGTACTTC.

The gene calls are TRBV7-9 and TRBJ2-3; 16 bases align to TRBD2. This CDR3 is 17 amino acids long. The germline CDR1 and CDR2 sequences are SEHNR and FQNEAQ (reference sequence). V gave up 4 bases and J gave up 3 bases; unmatched junction bases: 4. CDR3 coding DNA: TGTGCCAGCAGCTCCACGGGACTAGCGGGGGGGACAGATACGCAGTATTTT. Translation gives CASSSTGLAGGTDTQYF. Looking up the rest from reference TRBV7-9 and TRBJ2-3 gives the full variable domain: DTGVSQNPRHKITKRGQNVTFRCDPISEHNRLYWYRQTLGQGPEFLTYFQNEAQLEKSRLLSDRFSAERPKGSFSTLEIQRTEQGDSAMYLCASSSTGLAGGTDTQYFGPGTRLTVL.